Included here is one T cell receptor (beta chain) sequence, with context. Its antigen is still unknown. A second PCR of about 6 to 11 cycles used a sample-barcoded 5' primer and a J-beta primer mix. Every sample produced at least 2.5 million CDR3-containing paired-end reads. TCRdb called the 5' RACE reads again in MiXCR, with one record for every CDR3 protein. The sample has 1,300,000 or so distinct CDR3 sequences, around 59% seen once. Germline CDR1 DFQATT, CDR2 SNEGSKA (reference sequence). This CDR3 is 13 amino acids long. Each sample used at least 7 million PBMCs. The sample is drawn from a study of blood T cells in healthy people across ages. The study's findings and limits: The unknown donor CMV status may have confounded expanded clonotype changes.

The sample consisted of blood. The receptor was isolated from a man between 18 and 29 years old in good health. This sequence joins TRBV20-1 and TRBJ2-7; 7 nucleotides align to TRBD1. The J call may be faulty, since TRBJ2-5 better matches the DNA end. The DNA of the CDR3 is TGCAGTTCATTAGAACGGACAGGATGGACCCAGTACTTC. This encodes CSSLERTGWTQYF.